This T cell receptor beta chain was identified during a study of blood T cell repertoires in COVID-19. Across the study: Sites across the United States, Italy and Spain contributed samples from acute and convalescent COVID-19. Sample material is recorded as cDNA or gDNA derived from T cells, B-cell-depleted T cells, or PBMCs.

Original methodology: Estimated nucleated cell counts came from reference gene primer amplification. Using immunoSEQ multiplex PCR, the repertoire was profiled, and TCRdb retains in-frame clones only, with some absent. For V, J and clone size, that table is used; D and trimming come from the DNA. The top ten hold 1.3% of the sample, which has about 51,000 clones, about 86% seen once. This CDR3 region has 15 residues. CDR1 is SGHAT, CDR2 FQNNGV, per germline. The trim removed 4 bases at V and 9 bases at J, leaving 11 bases unmatched. V and J are TRBV11-2 and TRBJ2-7; TRBD2 aligns across 11 bases. Sequenced sample: peripheral blood. The origin of this receptor is a man in his 60s with acute or convalescent COVID-19. CDR3: CASSSVSGGGLVQYF. The CDR3 DNA reads TGTGCCAGCAGCTCGGTTAGCGGGGGGGGACTTGTGCAGTACTTC.